This T cell receptor (beta chain) is from a study of shared clonotypes between healthy human individuals. Study conclusions and caveats: It was anticipated that sequencing depth would influence how many clonotypes donors shared. Researchers sampled blood only, noting tissue repertoires likely differ.

About this clone itself: What it binds is not known.

Researchers divided each subset's genomic DNA evenly across several immunoSEQ plates. The method was immunoSEQ multiplex PCR; TCRdb's version includes in-frame clones alone and lacks a portion of them. The sample comprises fewer than 700,000 clones, roughly 72% of which are singletons, and around 11% rests with the top ten. The CDR3 consists of 15 residues. V lost 5 bases and J lost 5; bases outside the gene matches: 6. Germline CDR1 is MNHEY and CDR2 is SMNVEV (reference sequence). The sequenced material came from PBMCs. This TCR was recovered from a woman aged 35 to 49 in good health. Some clones in this sample may be carry-over from other donors' samples. This chain links TRBV27 with TRBJ2-1, with 10 nucleotides matching TRBD2. For the CDR3, the DNA is TGTGCCAGCAGTCAGCGACTAGCGGGTCACAATGAGCAGTTCTTC. Protein sequence: CASSQRLAGHNEQFF.